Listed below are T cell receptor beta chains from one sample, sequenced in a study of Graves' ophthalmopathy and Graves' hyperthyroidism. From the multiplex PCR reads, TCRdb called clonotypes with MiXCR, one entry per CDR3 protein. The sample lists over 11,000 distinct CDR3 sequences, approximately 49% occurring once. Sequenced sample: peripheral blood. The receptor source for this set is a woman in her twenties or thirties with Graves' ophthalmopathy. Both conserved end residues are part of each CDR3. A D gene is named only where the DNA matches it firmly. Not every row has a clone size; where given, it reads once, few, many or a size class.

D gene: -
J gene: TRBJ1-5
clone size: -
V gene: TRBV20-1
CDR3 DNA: TGCAGTGCTACTCGGGGACCTAGCAATCAGCCCCAGCATTTT
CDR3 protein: CSATRGPSNQPQHF

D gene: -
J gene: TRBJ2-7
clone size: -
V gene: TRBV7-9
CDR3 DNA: TGTGCCAGCAGCCCGGGGGACCACTACGAGCAGTACTTC
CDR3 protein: CASSPGDHYEQYF

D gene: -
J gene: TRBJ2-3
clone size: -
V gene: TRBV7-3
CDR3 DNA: TGTGCCAGCAGCTTGTCCACAGATACGCAGTATTTT
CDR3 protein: CASSLSTDTQYF

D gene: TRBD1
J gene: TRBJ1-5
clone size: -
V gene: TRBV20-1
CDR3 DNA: TGCAGTGCTGTAAAACGGGGACAGGGGAGCGATCAGCCCCGGCATTTT
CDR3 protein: CSAVKRGQGSDQPRHF

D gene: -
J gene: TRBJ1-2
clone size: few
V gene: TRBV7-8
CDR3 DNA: TGTGCCAGCAGCCTCGCCGACTATGGCTACACCTTC
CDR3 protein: CASSLADYGYTF

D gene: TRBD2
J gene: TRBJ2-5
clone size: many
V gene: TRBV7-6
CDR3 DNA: TGTGCCAGCCATAGCGGGCAAGAGACCCAGTACTTC
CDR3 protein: CASHSGQETQYF

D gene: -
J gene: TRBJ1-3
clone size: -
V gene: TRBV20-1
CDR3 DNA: TGCAGTGCCCCCTATGGAAACACCATATATTTT
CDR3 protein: CSAPYGNTIYF

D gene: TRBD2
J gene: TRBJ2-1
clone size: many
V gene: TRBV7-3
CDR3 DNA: TGTGCCAGCAGCGCGGTTATAGCGGGATTCAATGAGCAGTTCTTC
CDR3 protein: CASSAVIAGFNEQFF

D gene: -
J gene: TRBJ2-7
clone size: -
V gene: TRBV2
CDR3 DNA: TGTGCCAGCGAGCAGACATCGATCTCCTACGAGCAGCACTTC
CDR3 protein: CASEQTSISYEQHF

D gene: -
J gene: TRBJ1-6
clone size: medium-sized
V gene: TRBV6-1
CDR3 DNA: TGTGCCGCCCGGGCCGAGGCCCTCCACTTT
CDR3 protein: CAARAEALHF

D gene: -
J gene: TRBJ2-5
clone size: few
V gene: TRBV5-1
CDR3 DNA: TGCGCCAGCAGCTTGGCCGGGGGGCCGGGGGAGACCCAGTACTTC
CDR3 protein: CASSLAGGPGETQYF

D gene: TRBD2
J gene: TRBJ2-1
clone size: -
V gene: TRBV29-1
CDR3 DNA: TGCAGCGTCGGCGGGAGCGGGAGACACTACAATGAGCAGTTCTTC
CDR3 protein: CSVGGSGRHYNEQFF

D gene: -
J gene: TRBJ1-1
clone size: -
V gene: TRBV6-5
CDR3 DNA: TGTGCCAGCAGTTACTCTCCTATGAACACTGAAGCTTTCTTT
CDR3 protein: CASSYSPMNTEAFF

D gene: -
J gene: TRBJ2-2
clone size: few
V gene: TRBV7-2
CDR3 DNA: TGTGCCAGCAGAATGGGACAATTCACCGGGGAGCTGTTTTTT
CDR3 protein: CASRMGQFTGELFF

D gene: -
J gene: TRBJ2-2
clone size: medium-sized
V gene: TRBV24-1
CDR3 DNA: TGTGCCGTGGGACGGGCGAACACCGGGGAGCTGTTTTTT
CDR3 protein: CAVGRANTGELFF

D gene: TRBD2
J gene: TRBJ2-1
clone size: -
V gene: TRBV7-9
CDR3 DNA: TGTGCCAGCAGCTCAATGGGCGGGAGCTCCTACAATGAGCAGTTCTTC
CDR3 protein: CASSSMGGSSYNEQFF

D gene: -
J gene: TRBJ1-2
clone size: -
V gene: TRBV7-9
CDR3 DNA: TGTGCCAGCAGCTTAGGAGGGGTAGACTATGGCTACACCTTC
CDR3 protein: CASSLGGVDYGYTF

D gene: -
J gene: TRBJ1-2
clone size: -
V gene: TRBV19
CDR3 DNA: TGTGCCAGTAGTATACTTGGACGGAGCTATGGCTACACCTTC
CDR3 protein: CASSILGRSYGYTF

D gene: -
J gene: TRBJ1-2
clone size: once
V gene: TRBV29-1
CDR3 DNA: TGCAGCGTTGAAGCGGGGGGCCTTGGCTACACCTTC
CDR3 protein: CSVEAGGLGYTF

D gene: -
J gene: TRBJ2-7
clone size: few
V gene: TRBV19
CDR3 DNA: TGTGCCAGTAGTATGCGGCGAGATTCCTACGAGCAGTACTTC
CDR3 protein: CASSMRRDSYEQYF

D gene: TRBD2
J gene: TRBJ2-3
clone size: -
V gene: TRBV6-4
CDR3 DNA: TGTGCCAGCAGTGAGGGACTAGCGGACACAGATACGCAGTATTTT
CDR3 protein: CASSEGLADTDTQYF

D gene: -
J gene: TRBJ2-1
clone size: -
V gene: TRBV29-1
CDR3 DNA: TGCAGCGTCACTAGCAGCGATGAGCAGTTCTTC
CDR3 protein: CSVTSSDEQFF

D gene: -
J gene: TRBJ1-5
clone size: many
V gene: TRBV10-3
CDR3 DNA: TGTGCCATCAGTGAGTCGAGAGGTCAGCCCCAGCATTTT
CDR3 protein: CAISESRGQPQHF

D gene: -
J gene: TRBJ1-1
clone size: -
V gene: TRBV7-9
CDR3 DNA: TGTGCCCACCTAGACGGACGGAACACTGAAGCTTTCTTT
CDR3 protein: CAHLDGRNTEAFF

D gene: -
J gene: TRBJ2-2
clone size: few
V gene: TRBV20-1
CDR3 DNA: TGCAGTGCTAGGGAGTGGGGGGCCGGGGAGCTGTTTTTT
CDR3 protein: CSAREWGAGELFF

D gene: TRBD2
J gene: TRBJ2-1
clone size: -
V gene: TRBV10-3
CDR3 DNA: TGTGCCATCCGGGGGGAATTAGCGTCAAGAAACAATGAGCAGTTCTTC
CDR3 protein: CAIRGELASRNNEQFF

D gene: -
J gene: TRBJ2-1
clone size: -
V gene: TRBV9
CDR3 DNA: TGTGCCAGCAGCGTAACGGGAGCAACCCTCAATGAGCAGTTCTTC
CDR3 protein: CASSVTGATLNEQFF

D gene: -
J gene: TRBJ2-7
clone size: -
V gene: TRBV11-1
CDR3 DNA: TGTGCCAGCAGCTTAGTTCAGGGTTTCATCTACGAGCAGTACTTC
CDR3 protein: CASSLVQGFIYEQYF

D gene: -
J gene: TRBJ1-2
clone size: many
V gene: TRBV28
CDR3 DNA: TGTGCCAGCAGTTTCGGAGGGGGCTATGGCTACACCTTC
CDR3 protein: CASSFGGGYGYTF

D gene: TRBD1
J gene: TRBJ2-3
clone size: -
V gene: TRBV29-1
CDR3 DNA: TGCAGCGCCGACGCGGACAGGGGCACAGATACGCAGTGTTTT
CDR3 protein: CSADADRGTDTQCF

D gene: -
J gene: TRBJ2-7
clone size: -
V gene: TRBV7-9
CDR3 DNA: TGTGCCAGCAGGGACACCTCCTACGAGCAGTACTTC
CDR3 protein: CASRDTSYEQYF

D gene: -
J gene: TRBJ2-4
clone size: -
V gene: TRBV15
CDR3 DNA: TGTGCCACCAGCGGACGACAGAGCCTCAAAAACATTCAGTACTTC
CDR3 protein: CATSGRQSLKNIQYF

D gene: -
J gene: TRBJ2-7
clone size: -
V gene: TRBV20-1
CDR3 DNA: TGCAGTGCTAGCCGACAGTGGCAAGCCTACGAGCAGTACTTC
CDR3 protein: CSASRQWQAYEQYF

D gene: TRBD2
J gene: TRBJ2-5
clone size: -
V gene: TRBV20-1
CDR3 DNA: TGCAGTGCCTACCGGGACTACCCAGAGACCCAGTACTTC
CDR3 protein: CSAYRDYPETQYF

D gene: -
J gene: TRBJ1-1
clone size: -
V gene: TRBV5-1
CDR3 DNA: TGCGCCAGCAGCTTCCAGGGGTCCCGCACTGGAGCTTTCTTC
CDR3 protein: CASSFQGSRTGAFF

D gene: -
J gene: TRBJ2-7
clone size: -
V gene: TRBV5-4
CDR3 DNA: TGTGCCAGCAACTCCCTACCGGGGGAGCAGTACTTC
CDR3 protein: CASNSLPGEQYF

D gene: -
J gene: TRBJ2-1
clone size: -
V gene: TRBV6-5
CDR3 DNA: TGTGCCAGCAGGGGTCTCGATGAGCAGTTCTTC
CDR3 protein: CASRGLDEQFF

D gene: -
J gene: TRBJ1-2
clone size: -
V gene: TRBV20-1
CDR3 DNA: TGCAGTGCTAGAGAGGTGGGGAACCATGGCTACACCTTC
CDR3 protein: CSAREVGNHGYTF

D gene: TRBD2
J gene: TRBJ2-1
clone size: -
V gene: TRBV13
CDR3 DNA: TGTGCCAGCAGGCTAGCGGGAGCACGTGAGCAGTTCTTC
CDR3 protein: CASRLAGAREQFF

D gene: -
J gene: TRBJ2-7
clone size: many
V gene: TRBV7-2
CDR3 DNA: TGTGCCAGCAGCCAACGCCGCGAGTACGAGCAGTACTTC
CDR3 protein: CASSQRREYEQYF

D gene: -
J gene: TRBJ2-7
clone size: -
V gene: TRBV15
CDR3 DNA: TGTGCCACCAGCAGACTAGAGCGCGGCAGCTCCTACGAGCAGTACTTC
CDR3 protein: CATSRLERGSSYEQYF

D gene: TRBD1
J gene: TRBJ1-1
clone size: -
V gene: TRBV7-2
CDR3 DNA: TGTGCCAGCAGCTTAACATGGACAGGGGTGGACACTGAAGCTTTCTTT
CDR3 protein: CASSLTWTGVDTEAFF

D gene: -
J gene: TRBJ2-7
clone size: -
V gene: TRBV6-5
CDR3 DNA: TGTGCCAGCAGCGCGGACGCAGCCTACGAGCAGTACTTC
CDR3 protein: CASSADAAYEQYF

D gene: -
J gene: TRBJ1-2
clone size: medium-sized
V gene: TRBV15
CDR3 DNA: TGTGCCACCAGCAGAGATAGTCTTGGATATGGCTACACCTTC
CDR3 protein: CATSRDSLGYGYTF

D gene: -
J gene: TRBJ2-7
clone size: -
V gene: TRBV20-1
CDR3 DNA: TGCAGTGCTAGAGGGACGGGGCTTACCTACGAGCAGTACTTC
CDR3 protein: CSARGTGLTYEQYF

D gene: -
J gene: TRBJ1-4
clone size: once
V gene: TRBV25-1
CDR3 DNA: TGTGCCAGCAGTGATCAGGGGTTGCGGACTAATGAAAAACTGTTTTTT
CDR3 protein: CASSDQGLRTNEKLFF

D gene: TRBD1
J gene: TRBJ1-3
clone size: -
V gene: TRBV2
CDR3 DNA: TGTGCCAGCTCCAACTACAGGGGCCGCTGGGACACCATATATTTT
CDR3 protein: CASSNYRGRWDTIYF

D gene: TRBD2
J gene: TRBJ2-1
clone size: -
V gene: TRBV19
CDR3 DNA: TGTGCCAGTAGTATAGGGACTAGCGGGAGCAATGAGCAGTTCTTC
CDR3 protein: CASSIGTSGSNEQFF

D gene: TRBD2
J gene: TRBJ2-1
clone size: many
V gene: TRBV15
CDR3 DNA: TGTGCCACCAGCAGACAGGCCGGAAGGGGTAGCGGGATGTACAATGAGCAGTTCTTC
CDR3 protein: CATSRQAGRGSGMYNEQFF

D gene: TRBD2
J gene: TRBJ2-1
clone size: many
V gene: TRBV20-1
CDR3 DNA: TGCAGTGCTATCCCCCTGACTAGCGGGGGGGAAGGCAATGAGCAGTTCTTC
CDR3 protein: CSAIPLTSGGEGNEQFF

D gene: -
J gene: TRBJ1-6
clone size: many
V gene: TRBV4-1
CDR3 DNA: TGCGCCAGCAGCCAAGTGGGTCTTTATAATTCACCCCTCCACTTT
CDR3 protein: CASSQVGLYNSPLHF

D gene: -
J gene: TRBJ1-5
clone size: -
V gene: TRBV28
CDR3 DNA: TGTGTCAGCAGTCCTACTGGGAGGGAACCCCAGCATTTT
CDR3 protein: CVSSPTGREPQHF

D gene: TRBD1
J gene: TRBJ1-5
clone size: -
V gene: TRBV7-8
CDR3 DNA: TGTGCCAGCAGCTTAAGCGGACAGGTCAGCCAGCCCCAGCATTTT
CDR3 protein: CASSLSGQVSQPQHF